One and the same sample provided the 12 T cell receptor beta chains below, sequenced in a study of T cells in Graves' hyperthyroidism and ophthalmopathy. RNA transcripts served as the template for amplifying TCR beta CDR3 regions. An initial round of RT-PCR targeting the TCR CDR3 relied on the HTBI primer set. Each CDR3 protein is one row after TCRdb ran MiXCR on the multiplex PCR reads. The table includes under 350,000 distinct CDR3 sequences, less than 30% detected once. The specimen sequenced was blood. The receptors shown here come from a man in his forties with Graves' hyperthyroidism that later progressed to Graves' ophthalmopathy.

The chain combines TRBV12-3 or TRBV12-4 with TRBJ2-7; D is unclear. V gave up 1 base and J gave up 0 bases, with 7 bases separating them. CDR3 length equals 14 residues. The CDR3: CASSLDLDSYEQYF. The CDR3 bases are TGTGCCAGCAGTTTAGACCTTGACTCCTACGAGCAGTACTTC.

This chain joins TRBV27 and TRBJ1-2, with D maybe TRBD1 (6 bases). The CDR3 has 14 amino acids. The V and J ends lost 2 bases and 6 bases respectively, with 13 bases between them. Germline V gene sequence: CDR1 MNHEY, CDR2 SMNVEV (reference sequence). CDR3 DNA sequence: TGTGCCAGCAGTTTAGGGGTCAGGGGTCATGGCTACACCTTC. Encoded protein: CASSLGVRGHGYTF.

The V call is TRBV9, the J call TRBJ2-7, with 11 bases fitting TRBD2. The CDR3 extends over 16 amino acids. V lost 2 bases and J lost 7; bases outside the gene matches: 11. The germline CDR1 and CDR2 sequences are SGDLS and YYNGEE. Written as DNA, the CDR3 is TGTGCCAGCAGCGTGGGGAGACTAGCGGGACCAGGGGAGCAGTACTTC. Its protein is CASSVGRLAGPGEQYF. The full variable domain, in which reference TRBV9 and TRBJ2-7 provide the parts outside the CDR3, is DSGVTQTPKHLITATGQRVTLRCSPRSGDLSVYWYQQSLDQGLQFLIQYYNGEERAKGNILERFSAQQFPDLHSELNLSSLELGDSALYFCASSVGRLAGPGEQYFGPGTRLTVT.

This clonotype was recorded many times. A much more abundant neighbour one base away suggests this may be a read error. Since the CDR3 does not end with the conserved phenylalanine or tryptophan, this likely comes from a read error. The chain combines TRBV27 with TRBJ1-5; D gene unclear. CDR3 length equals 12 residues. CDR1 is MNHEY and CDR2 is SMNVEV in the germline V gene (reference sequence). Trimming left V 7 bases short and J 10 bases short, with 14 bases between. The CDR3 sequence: CASKPREGPQHL. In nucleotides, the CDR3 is TGTGCCAGCAAACCACGGGAGGGCCCCCAGCATCTT.

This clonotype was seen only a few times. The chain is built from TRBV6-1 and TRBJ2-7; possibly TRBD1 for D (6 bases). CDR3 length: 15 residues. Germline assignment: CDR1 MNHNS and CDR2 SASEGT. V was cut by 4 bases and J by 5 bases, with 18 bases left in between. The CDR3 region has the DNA TGTGCCAGCAGTGGGGCAGGGGCACTAGTTGACGAGCAGTACTTC. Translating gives CASSGAGALVDEQYF.

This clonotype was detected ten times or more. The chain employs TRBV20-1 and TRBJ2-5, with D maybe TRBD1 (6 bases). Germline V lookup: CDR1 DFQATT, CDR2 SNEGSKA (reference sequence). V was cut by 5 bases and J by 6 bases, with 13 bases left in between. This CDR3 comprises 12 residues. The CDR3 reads CSALKGEKTQYF. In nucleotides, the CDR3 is TGCAGTGCTCTCAAGGGGGAGAAGACCCAGTACTTC.

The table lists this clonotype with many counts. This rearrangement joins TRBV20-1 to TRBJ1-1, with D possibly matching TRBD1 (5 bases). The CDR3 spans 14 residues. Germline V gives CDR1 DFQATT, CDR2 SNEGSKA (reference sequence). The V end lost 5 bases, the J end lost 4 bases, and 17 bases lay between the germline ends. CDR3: CSAQSSGGGTEAFF. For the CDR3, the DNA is TGCAGTGCTCAGAGCAGTGGGGGGGGCACTGAAGCTTTCTTT.

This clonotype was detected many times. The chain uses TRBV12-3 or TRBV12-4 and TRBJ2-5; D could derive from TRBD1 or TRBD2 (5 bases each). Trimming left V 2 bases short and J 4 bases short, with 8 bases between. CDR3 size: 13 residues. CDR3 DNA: TGTGCCAGCAGTTTACGTGGGGGAGAGACCCAGTACTTC. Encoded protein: CASSLRGGETQYF.

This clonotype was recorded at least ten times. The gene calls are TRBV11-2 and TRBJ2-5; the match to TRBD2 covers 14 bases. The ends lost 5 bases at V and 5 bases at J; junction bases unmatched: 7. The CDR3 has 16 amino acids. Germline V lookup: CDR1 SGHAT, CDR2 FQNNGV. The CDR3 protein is CASSQGLAGDGETQYF. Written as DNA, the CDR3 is TGTGCCAGCAGCCAGGGACTAGCGGGAGATGGGGAGACCCAGTACTTC.

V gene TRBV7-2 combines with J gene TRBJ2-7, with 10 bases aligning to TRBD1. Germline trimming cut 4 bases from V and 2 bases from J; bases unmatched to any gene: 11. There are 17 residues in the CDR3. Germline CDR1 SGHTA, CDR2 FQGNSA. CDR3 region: CASSSPRGQGYTYEQYF. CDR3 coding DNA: TGTGCCAGCAGCTCACCCCGGGGACAGGGGTATACCTACGAGCAGTACTTC.

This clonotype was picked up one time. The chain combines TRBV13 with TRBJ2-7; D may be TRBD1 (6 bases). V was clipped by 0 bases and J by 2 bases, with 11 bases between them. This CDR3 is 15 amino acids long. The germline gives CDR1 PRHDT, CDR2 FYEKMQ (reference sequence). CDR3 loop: CASSLGLTGTYEQYF. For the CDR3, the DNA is TGTGCCAGCAGCTTAGGACTGACAGGTACCTACGAGCAGTACTTC.

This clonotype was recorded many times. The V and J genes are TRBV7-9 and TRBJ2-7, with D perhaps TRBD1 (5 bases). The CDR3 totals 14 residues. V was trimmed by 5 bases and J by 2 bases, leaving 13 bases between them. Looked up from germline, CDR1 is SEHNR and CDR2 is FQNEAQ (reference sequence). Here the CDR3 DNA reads TGTGCCAGCAGCCATAAGGACACCCCCTACGAGCAGTACTTC. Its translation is CASSHKDTPYEQYF. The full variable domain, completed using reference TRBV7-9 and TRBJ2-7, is DTGVSQNPRHKITKRGQNVTFRCDPISEHNRLYWYRQTLGQGPEFLTYFQNEAQLEKSRLLSDRFSAERPKGSFSTLEIQRTEQGDSAMYLCASSHKDTPYEQYFGPGTRLTVT.